These T cell receptor beta chains were read from a single sample in a study of OX40 agonist ivuxolimab in advanced cancers. Clones were read by immunoSEQ multiplex PCR, and TCRdb kept only the in-frame ones, dropping some. Of 80,000 to 95,000 clones listed, more than 80% are singletons. Source: CD4+ or CD8+ T cells sorted from blood, taken in a trial of the OX40 agonist ivuxolimab. The receptors originated from an adult with an advanced solid tumor such as melanoma, head and neck, liver or kidney cancer. CDR3s include the opening cysteine and the closing phenylalanine or tryptophan. The order of the fields is CDR3 DNA, CDR3 protein, J gene, D gene, V gene, clone size. The D gene is left open where the match is weak. Clone size is not always given. Where it is, it says once, few, many or a class for expanded clones.

CDR3 DNA: TGTGCCAGCACCCTGACGTCAGATACGCAGTATTTT
CDR3 protein: CASTLTSDTQYF
J gene: TRBJ2-3
D gene: .
V gene: TRBV6-1
clone size: .

CDR3 DNA: TGTGCCAGCAGCTTATCGGGATTATCCACAGATACGCAGTATTTT
CDR3 protein: CASSLSGLSTDTQYF
J gene: TRBJ2-3
D gene: .
V gene: TRBV7-3
clone size: .

CDR3 DNA: TGTGCCAGCAGCTTGTATCCGGGAGAGCACAATGAGCAGTTCTTC
CDR3 protein: CASSLYPGEHNEQFF
J gene: TRBJ2-1
D gene: .
V gene: TRBV5-4
clone size: once

CDR3 DNA: TGTGCTAGTGCCCTGCACACCGGGGAGCTGTTTTTT
CDR3 protein: CASALHTGELFF
J gene: TRBJ2-2
D gene: .
V gene: TRBV12-5
clone size: .

CDR3 DNA: TGCGCCAGCAGGGGACTAGCGGGAGGTCGTGAGCAGTTCTTC
CDR3 protein: CASRGLAGGREQFF
J gene: TRBJ2-1
D gene: TRBD2
V gene: TRBV10-2
clone size: .

CDR3 DNA: TGTGCCAGCAGTTTGCGACAGACGTTCGGAGTGCAGTACTTC
CDR3 protein: CASSLRQTFGVQYF
J gene: TRBJ2-7
D gene: .
V gene: TRBV27
clone size: .

CDR3 DNA: TGTGCCAGCAGTTTACTACGGGAGGGCCGGGGAAATGAGCAGTTCTTC
CDR3 protein: CASSLLREGRGNEQFF
J gene: TRBJ2-1
D gene: TRBD2
V gene: TRBV27
clone size: .

CDR3 DNA: TGTGCCAGCAGCCACCCCGGTGGCTCTGGAAACACCATATATTTT
CDR3 protein: CASSHPGGSGNTIYF
J gene: TRBJ1-3
D gene: .
V gene: TRBV7-9
clone size: once

CDR3 DNA: TGTGCCACAGAACAAGATACAGATACGCAGTATTTT
CDR3 protein: CATEQDTDTQYF
J gene: TRBJ2-3
D gene: .
V gene: TRBV19
clone size: .

CDR3 DNA: TGTGCCAGCAGTTTATCACCAGATACGCAGTATTTT
CDR3 protein: CASSLSPDTQYF
J gene: TRBJ2-3
D gene: .
V gene: TRBV27
clone size: .

CDR3 DNA: TGTGCCAGTAGTGCATGGGAGGGTAACACTGAAGCTTTCTTT
CDR3 protein: CASSAWEGNTEAFF
J gene: TRBJ1-1
D gene: .
V gene: TRBV19
clone size: .

CDR3 DNA: TGCAGCGTTTCCGGGACAGGGGATGGCTACACCTTC
CDR3 protein: CSVSGTGDGYTF
J gene: TRBJ1-2
D gene: TRBD1
V gene: TRBV29-1
clone size: .

CDR3 DNA: TGTGCCAGTAGTATCAGGGACACATACTACGAGCAGTACTTC
CDR3 protein: CASSIRDTYYEQYF
J gene: TRBJ2-7
D gene: .
V gene: TRBV19
clone size: .

CDR3 DNA: TGTGCCAGCAGAGAGGGGGAGTCGGACCTTTACAATGAGCAGTTCTTC
CDR3 protein: CASREGESDLYNEQFF
J gene: TRBJ2-1
D gene: .
V gene: TRBV21-1
clone size: few

CDR3 DNA: TGCGCCAGCAGCCAAGTCGAACTTTCCGAGCAGTACTTC
CDR3 protein: CASSQVELSEQYF
J gene: TRBJ2-7
D gene: .
V gene: TRBV4-1
clone size: .

CDR3 DNA: TGTGCCAGCAGCTTCCCGACAGGGATCACCCTTCCTAACTATGGCTACACCTTC
CDR3 protein: CASSFPTGITLPNYGYTF
J gene: TRBJ1-2
D gene: TRBD1
V gene: TRBV7-9
clone size: .

CDR3 DNA: TGTGCCAGCAGCTCCACAACGAACACCGGGGAGCTGTTTTTT
CDR3 protein: CASSSTTNTGELFF
J gene: TRBJ2-2
D gene: .
V gene: TRBV7-9
clone size: .

CDR3 DNA: TGTGCCAGCAGCTGGGGGAACACCGGGGAGCTGTTTTTT
CDR3 protein: CASSWGNTGELFF
J gene: TRBJ2-2
D gene: .
V gene: TRBV13
clone size: .

CDR3 DNA: TGCGCCAGCAGCCGGCAAGAGACCCAGTACTTC
CDR3 protein: CASSRQETQYF
J gene: TRBJ2-5
D gene: .
V gene: TRBV5-1
clone size: .

CDR3 DNA: TGTGCCAGCACGGGGTCAGCTGAGACCTACGAGCAGTACTTC
CDR3 protein: CASTGSAETYEQYF
J gene: TRBJ2-7
D gene: .
V gene: TRBV2
clone size: .

CDR3 DNA: TGTGCCAGCAGACCGGGCCCTACCTACGAGCAGTACTTC
CDR3 protein: CASRPGPTYEQYF
J gene: TRBJ2-7
D gene: .
V gene: TRBV28
clone size: few

CDR3 DNA: TGTGCCAGCAGCCCGAGACTAGCGGGGGTCTACGAGCAGTACTTC
CDR3 protein: CASSPRLAGVYEQYF
J gene: TRBJ2-7
D gene: TRBD2
V gene: TRBV13
clone size: .

CDR3 DNA: TGTGCCAGCAGCCCCCTATCATCCCCCAGCAATCAGCCCCAGCATTTT
CDR3 protein: CASSPLSSPSNQPQHF
J gene: TRBJ1-5
D gene: .
V gene: TRBV7-6
clone size: .

CDR3 DNA: TGTGCCAGCAGTGAATATGGGGACAGCTCCTACAATGAGCAGTTCTTC
CDR3 protein: CASSEYGDSSYNEQFF
J gene: TRBJ2-1
D gene: TRBD1
V gene: TRBV2
clone size: .